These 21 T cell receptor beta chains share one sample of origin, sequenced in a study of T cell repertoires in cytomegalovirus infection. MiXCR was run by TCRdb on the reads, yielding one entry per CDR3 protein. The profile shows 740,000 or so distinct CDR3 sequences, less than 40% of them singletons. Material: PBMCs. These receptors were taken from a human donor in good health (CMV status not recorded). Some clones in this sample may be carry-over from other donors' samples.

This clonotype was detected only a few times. Here the CDR3 DNA reads TGTGCCAGCAGTCGGAGCGGGAGAAGTTCATCCGAGCAGTACTTC. This translates into CASSRSGRSSSEQYF. This chain joins TRBV28 and TRBJ2-7, with 8 nucleotides matching TRBD2. This CDR3 comprises 15 residues. V was pared by 5 bases and J by 6 bases, with 12 bases of the junction left unmatched. Germline V CDR1 and CDR2: MDHEN, SYDVKM. Based on the CDR3 plus reference TRBV28 and TRBJ2-7, the full variable domain is DVKVTQSSRYLVKRTGEKVFLECVQDMDHENMFWYRQDPGLGLRLIYFSYDVKMKEKGDIPEGYSVSREKKERFSLILESASTNQTSMYLCASSRSGRSSSEQYFGPGTRLTVT.

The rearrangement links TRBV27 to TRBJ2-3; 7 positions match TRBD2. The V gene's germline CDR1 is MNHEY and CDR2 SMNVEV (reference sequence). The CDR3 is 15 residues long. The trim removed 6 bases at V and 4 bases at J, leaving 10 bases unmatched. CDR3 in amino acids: CASSPGLESPDTQYF. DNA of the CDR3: TGTGCCAGCAGCCCTGGACTAGAATCCCCAGATACGCAGTATTTT.

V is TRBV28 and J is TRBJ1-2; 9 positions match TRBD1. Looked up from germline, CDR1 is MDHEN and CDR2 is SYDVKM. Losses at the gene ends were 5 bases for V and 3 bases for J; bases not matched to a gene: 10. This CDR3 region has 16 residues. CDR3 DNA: TGTGCCAGCAGTGTACTCCGGGACAGGGTGGACTATGGCTACACCTTC. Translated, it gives CASSVLRDRVDYGYTF.

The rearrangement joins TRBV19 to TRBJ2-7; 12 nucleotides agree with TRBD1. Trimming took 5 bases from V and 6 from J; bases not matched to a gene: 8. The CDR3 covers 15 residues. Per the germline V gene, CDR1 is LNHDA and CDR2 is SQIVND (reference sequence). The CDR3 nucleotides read TGTGCCAGTAGTGTGCCGGGACAGGGGGCAGGCGAGCAGTACTTC. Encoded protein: CASSVPGQGAGEQYF.

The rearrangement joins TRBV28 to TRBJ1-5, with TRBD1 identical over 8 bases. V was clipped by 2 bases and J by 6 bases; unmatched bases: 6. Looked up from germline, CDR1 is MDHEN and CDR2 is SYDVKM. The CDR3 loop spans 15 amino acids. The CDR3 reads CASSLVSGGRQPQHF. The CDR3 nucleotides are TGTGCCAGCAGTTTAGTCTCAGGGGGCCGTCAGCCCCAGCATTTT.

CDR3 sequence: CASSRNLGATNEKLFF. The DNA for the CDR3 is TGTGCCAGCAGCCGCAACCTGGGGGCAACTAATGAAAAACTGTTTTTT. The chain is built from TRBV11-2 and TRBJ1-4, with a tentative D call TRBD1 (5 bases). The CDR3 loop spans 16 amino acids. The V end was cut by 5 bases, the J end by 0 bases, with 13 bases between. Germline V gene lookup returns CDR1 SGHAT and CDR2 FQNNGV.

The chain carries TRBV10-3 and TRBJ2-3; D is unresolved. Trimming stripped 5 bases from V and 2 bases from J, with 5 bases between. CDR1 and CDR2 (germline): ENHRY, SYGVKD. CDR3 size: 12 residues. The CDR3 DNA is TGTGCCATCAGTCAGCCCACAGATACGCAGTATTTT. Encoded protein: CAISQPTDTQYF.

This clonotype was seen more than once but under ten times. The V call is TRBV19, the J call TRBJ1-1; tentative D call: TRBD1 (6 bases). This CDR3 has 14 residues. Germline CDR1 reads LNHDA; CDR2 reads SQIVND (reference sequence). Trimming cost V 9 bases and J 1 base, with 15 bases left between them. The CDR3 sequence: CASAPAGANTEAFF. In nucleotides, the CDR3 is TGTGCCAGCGCCCCCGCGGGGGCGAACACTGAAGCTTTCTTT.

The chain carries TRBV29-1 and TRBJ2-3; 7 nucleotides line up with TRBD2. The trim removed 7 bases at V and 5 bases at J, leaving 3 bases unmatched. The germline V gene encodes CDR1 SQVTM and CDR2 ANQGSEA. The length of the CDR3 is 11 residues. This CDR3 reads CSGEGIDTQYF. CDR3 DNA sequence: TGCAGCGGGGAGGGGATAGATACGCAGTATTTT.

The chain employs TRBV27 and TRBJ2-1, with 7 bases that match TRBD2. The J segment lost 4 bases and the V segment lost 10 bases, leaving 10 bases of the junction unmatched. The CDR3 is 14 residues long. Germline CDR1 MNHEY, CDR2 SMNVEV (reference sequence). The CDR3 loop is CATPSGEHYNEQFF. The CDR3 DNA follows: TGTGCCACCCCCAGCGGGGAGCATTACAATGAGCAGTTCTTC.

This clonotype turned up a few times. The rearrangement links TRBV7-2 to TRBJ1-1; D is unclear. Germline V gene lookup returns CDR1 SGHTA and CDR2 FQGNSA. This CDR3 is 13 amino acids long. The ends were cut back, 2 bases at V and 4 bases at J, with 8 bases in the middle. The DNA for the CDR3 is TGTGCCAGCAGCTTAAGTGCGGGCACTGAAGCTTTCTTT. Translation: CASSLSAGTEAFF.

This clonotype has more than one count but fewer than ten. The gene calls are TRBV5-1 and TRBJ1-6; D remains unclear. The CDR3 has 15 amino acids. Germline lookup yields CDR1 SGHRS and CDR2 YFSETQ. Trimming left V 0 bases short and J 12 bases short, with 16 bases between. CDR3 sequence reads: CASSLEGRKKGPLHF. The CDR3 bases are TGCGCCAGCAGCTTGGAGGGTAGGAAAAAGGGACCCCTCCACTTT. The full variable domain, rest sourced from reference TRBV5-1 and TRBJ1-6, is KAGVTQTPRYLIKTRGQQVTLSCSPISGHRSVSWYQQTPGQGLQFLFEYFSETQRNKGNFPGRFSGRQFSNSRSEMNVSTLELGDSALYLCASSLEGRKKGPLHFGNGTRLTVT.

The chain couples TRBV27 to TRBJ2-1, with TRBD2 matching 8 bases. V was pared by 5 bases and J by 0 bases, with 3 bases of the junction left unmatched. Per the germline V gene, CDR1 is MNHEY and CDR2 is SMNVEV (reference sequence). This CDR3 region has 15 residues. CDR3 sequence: CASSRGGLSYNEQFF. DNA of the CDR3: TGTGCCAGCAGTCGCGGGGGGCTCTCCTACAATGAGCAGTTCTTC.

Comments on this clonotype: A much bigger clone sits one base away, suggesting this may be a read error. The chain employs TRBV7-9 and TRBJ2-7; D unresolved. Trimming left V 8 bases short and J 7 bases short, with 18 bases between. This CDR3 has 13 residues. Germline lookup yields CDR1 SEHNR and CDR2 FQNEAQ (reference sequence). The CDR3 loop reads CASAPNQEFEQYF. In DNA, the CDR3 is TGTGCCAGCGCTCCTAACCAAGAGTTTGAGCAGTACTTC.

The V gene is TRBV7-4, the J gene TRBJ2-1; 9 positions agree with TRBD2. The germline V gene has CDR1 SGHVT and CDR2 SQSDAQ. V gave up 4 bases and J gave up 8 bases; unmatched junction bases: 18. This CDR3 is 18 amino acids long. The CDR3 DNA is TGTGCCAGCAGCTCCAGGGCGGCGGGGGGGCAAAAGCACGATGAGCAGTTCTTC. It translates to CASSSRAAGGQKHDEQFF.

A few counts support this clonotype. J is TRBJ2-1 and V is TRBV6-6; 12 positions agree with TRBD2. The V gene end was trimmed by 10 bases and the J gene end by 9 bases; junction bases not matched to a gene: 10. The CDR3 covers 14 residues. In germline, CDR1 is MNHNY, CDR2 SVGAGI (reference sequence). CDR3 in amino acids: CATSRTSGTPEQFF. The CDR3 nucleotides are TGTGCCACCTCCAGGACTAGCGGGACCCCTGAGCAGTTCTTC.

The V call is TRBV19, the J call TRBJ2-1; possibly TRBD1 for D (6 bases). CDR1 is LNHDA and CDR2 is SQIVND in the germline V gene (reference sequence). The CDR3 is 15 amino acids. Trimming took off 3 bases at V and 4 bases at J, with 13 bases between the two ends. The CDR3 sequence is CASSMGAFQYNEQFF. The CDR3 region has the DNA TGTGCCAGTAGTATGGGGGCGTTTCAGTACAATGAGCAGTTCTTC.

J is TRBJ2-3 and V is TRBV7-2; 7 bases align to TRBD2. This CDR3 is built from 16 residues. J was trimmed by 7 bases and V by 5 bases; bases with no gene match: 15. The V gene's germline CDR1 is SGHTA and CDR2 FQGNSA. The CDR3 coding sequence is TGTGCCAGCAGCGCCCGAAATCCAAATAGCGGGTATACGCAGTATTTT. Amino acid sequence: CASSARNPNSGYTQYF.

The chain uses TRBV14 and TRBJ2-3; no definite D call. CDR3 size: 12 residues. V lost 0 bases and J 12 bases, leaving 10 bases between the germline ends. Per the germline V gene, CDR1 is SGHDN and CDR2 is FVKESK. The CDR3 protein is CASSQERKIQYF. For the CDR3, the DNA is TGTGCCAGCAGCCAAGAAAGGAAAATCCAGTATTTT.

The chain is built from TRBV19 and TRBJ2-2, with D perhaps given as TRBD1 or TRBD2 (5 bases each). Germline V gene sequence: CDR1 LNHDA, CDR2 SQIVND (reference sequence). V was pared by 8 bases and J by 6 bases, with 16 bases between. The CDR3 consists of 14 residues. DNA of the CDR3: TGTGCCAGTGCTTCAAGAGGGGTTGCCGGGGAGCTGTTTTTT. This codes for CASASRGVAGELFF. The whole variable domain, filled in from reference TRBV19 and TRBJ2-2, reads DGGITQSPKYLFRKEGQNVTLSCEQNLNHDAMYWYRQDPGQGLRLIYYSQIVNDFQKGDIAEGYSVSREKKESFPLTVTSAQKNPTAFYLCASASRGVAGELFFGEGSRLTVL.

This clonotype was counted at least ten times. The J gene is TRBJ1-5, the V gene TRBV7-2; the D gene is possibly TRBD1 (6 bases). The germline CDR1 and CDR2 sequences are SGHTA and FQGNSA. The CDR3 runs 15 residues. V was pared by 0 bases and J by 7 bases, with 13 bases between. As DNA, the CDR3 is TGTGCCAGCAGCTTAGCGGGGGCGGGGCGGCAGCCCCAGCATTTT. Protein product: CASSLAGAGRQPQHF.